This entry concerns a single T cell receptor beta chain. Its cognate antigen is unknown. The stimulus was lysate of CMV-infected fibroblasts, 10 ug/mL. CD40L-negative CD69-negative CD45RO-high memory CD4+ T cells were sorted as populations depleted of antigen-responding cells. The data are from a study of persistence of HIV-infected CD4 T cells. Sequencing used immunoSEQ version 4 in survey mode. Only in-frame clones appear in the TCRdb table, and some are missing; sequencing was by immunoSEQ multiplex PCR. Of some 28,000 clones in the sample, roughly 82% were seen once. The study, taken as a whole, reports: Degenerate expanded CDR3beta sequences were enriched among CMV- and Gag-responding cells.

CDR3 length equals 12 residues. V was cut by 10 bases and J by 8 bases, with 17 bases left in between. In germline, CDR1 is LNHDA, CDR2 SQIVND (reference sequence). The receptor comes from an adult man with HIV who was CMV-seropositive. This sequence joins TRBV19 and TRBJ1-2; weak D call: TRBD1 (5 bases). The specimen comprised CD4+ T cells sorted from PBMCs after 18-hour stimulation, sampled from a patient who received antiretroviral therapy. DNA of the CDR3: TGTGCCACCACTAGCTGGGGGAGCGGCTACACCTTC. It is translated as CATTSWGSGYTF.